These T cell receptor beta chains were read from a single sample in a study of beta chain features in type 1 diabetes. Repertoires were generated with immunoSEQ multiplex PCR, while TCRdb's copy carries only in-frame clones and drops some. This table holds about 250,000 clones, roughly 14% found once. Specimen: naive CD4+ T cells from blood. The receptor source for this set is a woman aged 40 to 50 in good health. CDR3s include the opening cysteine and the closing phenylalanine or tryptophan. The listing skips clone size in some rows; elsewhere it reads once, few, many or a size class.

clone_size | v_call | cdr3_aa
- | TRBV5-6 | CASSLFEGRVTEAFF
- | TRBV21-1 | CASSKLGAGPLNTEAFF
- | TRBV10-3 | CAISASAGEAFF
few | TRBV29-1 | CSVGDRDRNSPLHF
- | TRBV4-3 | CASSQERLAGGTDTQYF
few | TRBV25-1 | CASSDPGVENGYTF
few | TRBV19 | CASSTSGGEETQYF
few | TRBV13 | CASSTPWDKNTEAFF
few | TRBV18 | CASSPTGQETQYF
- | TRBV10-1 | CASTRDRDTEAFF
few | TRBV2 | CASSPTGSHEQYF
- | TRBV9 | CASGTGDGQPQHF
few | TRBV9 | CASSVAPGQGYEQYF
few | TRBV5-1 | CASSLDPRNYGYTF
- | TRBV4-3 | CASSQEVAGRRNEQFF
few | TRBV5-1 | CASSIPSSYEQYF
- | TRBV7-2 | CASSSMRLAGNTDTQYF
- | TRBV6-6 | CASRGSRASNQPQHF
few | TRBV7-9 | CASSSQENTEAFF